This is a list of T cell receptor beta chains from one sample in a study of Graves' ophthalmopathy and Graves' hyperthyroidism. TCRdb analysed the multiplex PCR reads with MiXCR anew, one entry per CDR3 protein. The data contain hundreds of thousands of distinct CDR3 sequences, roughly 20% of them singletons. The sample comprised peripheral blood. All receptors come from a woman between 18 and 29 years old with stable Graves' hyperthyroidism. Some clones in this sample may be carry-over from other donors' samples. Both conserved end residues are part of each CDR3. Each record gives: J gene, V gene, CDR3 protein.

J gene: TRBJ2-5
V gene: TRBV5-1
CDR3 protein: CASRTSGHPGGQETQYF

J gene: TRBJ2-7
V gene: TRBV6-5
CDR3 protein: CASSYSWDRGRSYEQYF

J gene: TRBJ1-1
V gene: TRBV19
CDR3 protein: CASSIRANTEAFF

J gene: TRBJ1-2
V gene: TRBV30
CDR3 protein: CAWSDPGPLIGTF

J gene: TRBJ2-7
V gene: TRBV13
CDR3 protein: CASRIAGGYEQYF

J gene: TRBJ1-2
V gene: TRBV6-1
CDR3 protein: CASSEDGQTYGYTF

J gene: TRBJ2-5
V gene: TRBV6-1
CDR3 protein: CASSGRTLDF

J gene: TRBJ1-1
V gene: TRBV28
CDR3 protein: CASIPRDGREAFF

J gene: TRBJ1-5
V gene: TRBV4-1
CDR3 protein: CASAVRDFNQPQHF

J gene: TRBJ2-5
V gene: TRBV15
CDR3 protein: CASKGGLQETQYF

J gene: TRBJ1-1
V gene: TRBV13
CDR3 protein: CASSPDTGTGGGGSFF

J gene: TRBJ1-5
V gene: TRBV6-1
CDR3 protein: CASSDPLVQLAQHF

J gene: TRBJ1-5
V gene: TRBV6-4
CDR3 protein: CASTQLGNRGNQPQHF

J gene: TRBJ1-2
V gene: TRBV27
CDR3 protein: CASSPTGFANYGYTF

J gene: TRBJ1-6
V gene: TRBV20-1
CDR3 protein: CSAKTPDNPLHF

J gene: TRBJ2-5
V gene: TRBV4-1
CDR3 protein: CASSRQGQGTQETQYF

J gene: TRBJ2-7
V gene: TRBV13
CDR3 protein: CASSLNSIYEQYF

J gene: TRBJ2-3
V gene: TRBV29-1
CDR3 protein: CSFSGGDTQYF

J gene: TRBJ2-2
V gene: TRBV7-6
CDR3 protein: CASSSGLAGMLNTGELFF

J gene: TRBJ2-4
V gene: TRBV3-1
CDR3 protein: CASSSLVLPPMNIQYF

J gene: TRBJ2-7
V gene: TRBV28
CDR3 protein: CASKGGRDNTYEQYF

J gene: TRBJ2-7
V gene: TRBV29-1
CDR3 protein: CSVGLGANDQYF

J gene: TRBJ1-6
V gene: TRBV20-1
CDR3 protein: CSARDNGGGRNSPLHF

J gene: TRBJ1-3
V gene: TRBV15
CDR3 protein: CATSRVRGSGNTIYF

J gene: TRBJ1-6
V gene: TRBV28
CDR3 protein: CATAGQDHYNSPLHF

J gene: TRBJ2-2
V gene: TRBV5-1
CDR3 protein: CASRTGTGPTNTGELFF

J gene: TRBJ1-1
V gene: TRBV12-3/TRBV12-4
CDR3 protein: CASSLLATEAFF

J gene: TRBJ1-2
V gene: TRBV29-1
CDR3 protein: CSAQGVYGYTF

J gene: TRBJ1-1
V gene: TRBV27
CDR3 protein: CASSFSLTGYDTEAFF

J gene: TRBJ1-1
V gene: TRBV12-3/TRBV12-4
CDR3 protein: CASSNGSLNTEAFF

J gene: TRBJ2-2
V gene: TRBV6-5
CDR3 protein: CASRPEWLSNTGELFF

J gene: TRBJ2-1
V gene: TRBV6-1
CDR3 protein: CASSGVRDRGINEKFF

J gene: TRBJ2-7
V gene: TRBV20-1
CDR3 protein: CSASGEGGRSYEQYF

J gene: TRBJ2-5
V gene: TRBV6-1
CDR3 protein: CASSENGVQETQYF

J gene: TRBJ1-5
V gene: TRBV12-3/TRBV12-4
CDR3 protein: CASRTGSQSNQPQHF

J gene: TRBJ1-1
V gene: TRBV12-3/TRBV12-4
CDR3 protein: CASKPSGSLLYGNTEACF

J gene: TRBJ2-7
V gene: TRBV27
CDR3 protein: CASSHPGLAIHEQYF

J gene: TRBJ1-5
V gene: TRBV20-1
CDR3 protein: CSAHHMISNQPQHF

J gene: TRBJ2-7
V gene: TRBV5-1
CDR3 protein: CASSLAEGFWEQYF

J gene: TRBJ2-3
V gene: TRBV19
CDR3 protein: CASSHIHRGRGDTQYF

J gene: TRBJ2-6
V gene: TRBV15
CDR3 protein: CATGRRAGANVLTF

J gene: TRBJ2-5
V gene: TRBV12-3/TRBV12-4
CDR3 protein: CASSNLAGQETQYF

J gene: TRBJ2-5
V gene: TRBV28
CDR3 protein: CASSHQGPLETQYF

J gene: TRBJ2-7
V gene: TRBV29-1
CDR3 protein: CSVKGIKDSPVEQYF

J gene: TRBJ2-2
V gene: TRBV7-3
CDR3 protein: CASSLTPPGPNAGELFF

J gene: TRBJ1-2
V gene: TRBV7-2
CDR3 protein: CASRDKGQGNDGYTF

J gene: TRBJ2-5
V gene: TRBV6-5
CDR3 protein: CASSYSRVDQETQYF

J gene: TRBJ1-2
V gene: TRBV14
CDR3 protein: CASSQAWDRADGYTF

J gene: TRBJ2-7
V gene: TRBV4-1
CDR3 protein: CASSQDGLLLGYEQYF

J gene: TRBJ1-2
V gene: TRBV6-5
CDR3 protein: CASSSGGGYGYTF

J gene: TRBJ2-6
V gene: TRBV5-1
CDR3 protein: CASSEQVDGANVLTF

J gene: TRBJ2-7
V gene: TRBV6-2/TRBV6-3
CDR3 protein: CASSPPRGSLEQYF

J gene: TRBJ2-2
V gene: TRBV29-1
CDR3 protein: CSVGLAGNTGELFF

J gene: TRBJ2-2
V gene: TRBV27
CDR3 protein: CASRILGETGELFF

J gene: TRBJ1-1
V gene: TRBV3-1
CDR3 protein: CASSQPPEVTEAFF

J gene: TRBJ1-1
V gene: TRBV24-1
CDR3 protein: CATGAGTEAFF

J gene: TRBJ1-5
V gene: TRBV3-1
CDR3 protein: CASSQDKQGAIQPQHF

J gene: TRBJ2-7
V gene: TRBV5-1
CDR3 protein: CASKRQGTYEQYF